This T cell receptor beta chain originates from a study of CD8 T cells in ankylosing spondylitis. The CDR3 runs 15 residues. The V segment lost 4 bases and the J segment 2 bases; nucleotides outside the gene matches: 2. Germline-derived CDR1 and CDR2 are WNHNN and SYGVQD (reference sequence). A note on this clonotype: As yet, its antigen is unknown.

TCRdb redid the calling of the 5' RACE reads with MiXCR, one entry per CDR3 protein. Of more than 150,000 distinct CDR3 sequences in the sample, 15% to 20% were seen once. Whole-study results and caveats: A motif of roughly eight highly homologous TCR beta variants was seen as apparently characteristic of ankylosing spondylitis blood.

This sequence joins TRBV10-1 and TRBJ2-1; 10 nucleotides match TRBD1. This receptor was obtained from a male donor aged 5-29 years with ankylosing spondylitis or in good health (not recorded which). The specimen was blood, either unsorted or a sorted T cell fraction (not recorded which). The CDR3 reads CASSGQGAAYNEQFF. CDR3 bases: TGCGCCAGCAGTGGACAGGGGGCAGCCTACAATGAGCAGTTCTTC.